This passage covers 14 T cell receptor beta chains from one sample sequenced in a study of breast tumors, draining lymph nodes, adjacent tissues. Axillary draining lymph nodes of breast cancer patients supplied the node samples. TCRdb analysed the multiplex PCR reads with MiXCR anew, one entry per CDR3 protein. The table has 150,000 or so distinct CDR3 sequences, 30% to 35% seen once. The material sequenced was axillary lymph node tissue. All receptors derive from a female donor with breast cancer. Some clones in this sample may be carry-over from other donors' samples.

This clonotype was detected ten times or more. The V call is TRBV11-2, the J call TRBJ2-5; D uncertain. From germline, CDR1 is SGHAT and CDR2 FQNNGV. The CDR3 contains 15 residues. Between the trimmed V and J ends, which lost 8 bases and 1 base, there was a span of 17 bases. The CDR3 is CASRSYDMSQETQYF. The CDR3, as DNA: TGTGCCAGCCGCTCCTACGACATGTCCCAAGAGACCCAGTACTTC.

The chain couples TRBV20-1 to TRBJ2-2; 7 bases map to TRBD1. The V segment lost 0 bases and the J segment 8 bases; nucleotides outside the gene matches: 6. CDR1 is DFQATT and CDR2 is SNEGSKA in the germline V gene (reference sequence). The CDR3 covers 14 residues. The CDR3: CSARDQGVTGELFF. The CDR3 DNA is TGCAGTGCTAGAGATCAGGGGGTCACTGGGGAGCTGTTTTTT.

This clonotype was seen ten or more times. The rearrangement joins TRBV6-1 to TRBJ1-3; D remains ambiguous. Germline assignment: CDR1 MNHNS and CDR2 SASEGT. V was cut by 6 bases and J by 0 bases, with 21 bases left in between. CDR3 length: 18 residues. Here the CDR3 DNA reads TGTGCCAGCAGGGCCGCCGGAGGTACAGCGAACTCTGGAAACACCATATATTTT. Its translation is CASRAAGGTANSGNTIYF.

This clonotype was observed many times. This chain joins TRBV11-2 and TRBJ2-2, with a weak D call TRBD1 (6 bases). The CDR3 loop spans 14 amino acids. Per the germline V gene, CDR1 is SGHAT and CDR2 is FQNNGV. V was cut by 6 bases and J by 5 bases, with 13 bases left in between. The DNA of the CDR3 is TGTGCCAGCAGACCGACAGGCGCTACCGGGGAGCTGTTTTTT. It encodes CASRPTGATGELFF.

With respect to this clonotype: A junction boundary mismatches the germline segment, possibly from a read error. The chain couples TRBV29-1 to TRBJ2-1; D perhaps matches TRBD1 (6 bases). Germline loops: CDR1 SQVTM, CDR2 ANQGSEA. This CDR3 comprises 12 residues. The CDR3, as DNA: TGCAGCGTTGCCCGGACAGTCCATGAGCAGTCCTTC. Protein sequence: CSVARTVHEQSF.

This clonotype occurred many times. An end of the junction does not agree with germline; a read error may underlie this. The genes are TRBV7-7 and TRBJ2-7; D gene uncertain. Germline loops: CDR1 SSHAT, CDR2 FNYEAQ (reference sequence). The CDR3 runs 15 residues. CDR3 sequence (DNA): TGTGCTAGCAGCTTAAAGCCTTGGGCTTCCTACGAGCAGTACTTC. Its protein is CASSLKPWASYEQYF.

This clonotype was counted at least ten times. The rearrangement links TRBV12-3 or TRBV12-4 to TRBJ1-6; D may be TRBD1 (5 bases). The length of the CDR3 is 14 residues. Deletions cut 2 bases from V and 10 bases from J, with 12 bases between. The CDR3 here is CASSLRGSTSPLHF. For the CDR3, the DNA is TGTGCCAGCAGTTTACGGGGGTCGACCTCACCCCTCCACTTT.

V gene TRBV5-1 combines with J gene TRBJ2-1; 13 bases are shared with TRBD2. Germline loops: CDR1 SGHRS, CDR2 YFSETQ. The CDR3 totals 15 residues. The V segment lost 4 bases and the J segment 10 bases; nucleotides outside the gene matches: 8. CDR3 in DNA: TGCGCCAGCAGCCCAGGACTAGCGGGAGCCGGGGAGCAGTTCTTC. Amino acids: CASSPGLAGAGEQFF.

Comments on this clonotype: The DNA is omitted, as the CDR3 cannot be located on it reliably, and the CDR3 follows TCRdb's listing. The rearrangement uses TRBV2 and TRBJ1-1; the table's D call TRBD1 went unverified against the DNA. The germline V gene has CDR1 SNHLY and CDR2 FYNNEI. The CDR3 is 13 amino acids long, termini counted. This CDR3 is CASSEVVGRGALF.

About this clonotype: No conserved phenylalanine or tryptophan is present at the end of the CDR3, so a read error is the likely explanation. The chain couples TRBV7-2 to TRBJ2-7, with D hard to call. Trimming removed 1 base from V and 5 bases from J, with 12 bases in between. In germline, CDR1 is SGHTA, CDR2 FQGNSA. The CDR3 has 14 residues. The CDR3 sequence: CASSLEVTSHEQYL. In nucleotides, the CDR3 is TGTGCCAGCAGCTTAGAGGTGACATCGCACGAGCAGTACCTC.

This clonotype was counted ten times or more. Mismatch with germline at one junction end may stem from a read error. Here the CDR3 DNA reads TGTGCCAGCAGCGTAGGCGGGATTCAAGAGACCCAGTCCTTC. This codes for CASSVGGIQETQSF. The chain combines TRBV9 with TRBJ2-5; D might be TRBD2 (6 bases). Germline CDR1 is SGDLS and CDR2 is YYNGEE. This CDR3 comprises 14 residues.

Written as DNA, the CDR3 is TGTGCCAGCAGCATTTTGGGGGCGGGGGAGACCCAGTACTTC. Translated, it gives CASSILGAGETQYF. The chain is built from TRBV13 and TRBJ2-5; D could derive from TRBD1 or TRBD2 (6 bases each). V lost 5 bases and J lost 5, with 15 bases in between. Germline loops: CDR1 PRHDT, CDR2 FYEKMQ (reference sequence). This CDR3 spans 14 amino acids.

Ten or more counts support this clonotype. This chain uses TRBV24-1 with TRBJ2-1; weak D call: TRBD2 (6 bases). Trimming left V 3 bases short and J 8 bases short, with 16 bases between. The CDR3 runs to 15 residues. Germline V gene data show CDR1 as KGHDR and CDR2 as SFDVKD. The CDR3 is CATSDPAGPVDEQFF. CDR3 bases: TGTGCCACCAGTGATCCAGCGGGTCCGGTGGATGAGCAGTTCTTC.

Remarks on this clonotype: An end of the junction does not agree with germline; a read error may underlie this. V and J are TRBV7-2 and TRBJ2-5; 7 bases align to TRBD2. Germline CDR1 reads SGHTA; CDR2 reads FQGNSA. The CDR3 is made up of 16 amino acids. This CDR3 reads CASSSPGPAGQETQYF. The DNA for the CDR3 is TGCGCCAGCAGCTCACCGGGACCAGCGGGACAAGAGACCCAGTACTTC.